Reported below is one TCR beta chain. The antigen is unknown. Template switching introduced a universal primer site, and the cDNA bore unique molecular identifiers. TCRdb re-called the 5' RACE reads with MiXCR, one entry per CDR3 protein. The data show hundreds of thousands of distinct CDR3 sequences, roughly 24% seen once. The sample comes from a study of identical twins. Whole-study results and caveats: A partial confounding effect on zero-insertion analyses could come from invariant MAIT and iNKT cells. Instead of following the same donors, the conclusions were based on cross-sectional statistical analysis.

Donors were all healthy Caucasians. A further study also used this sample, focusing on T cells expressing NK-cell markers.

Specimen: CD4+ T cells sorted from blood. The receptor comes from a woman aged 18 to 35 in good health.

The CDR3 reads CASRSGATGNEQFF. The CDR3 bases are TGCGCCAGCAGGTCCGGGGCTACGGGGAATGAGCAGTTCTTC. This chain links TRBV5-1 with TRBJ2-1; TRBD1 or TRBD2 may be the D gene (5 bases each). CDR1 SGHRS and CDR2 YFSETQ come from the germline V gene. V gave up 5 bases and J gave up 7 bases, with 16 bases separating them. CDR3 length equals 14 residues.